This T cell receptor (beta chain) was sequenced for a study of T cells in Graves' hyperthyroidism and ophthalmopathy. This clonotype has a count of ten or more. RNA transcripts provided the source from which TCR beta CDR3 regions were amplified. First-round RT-PCR with HTBI primers amplified the TCR CDR3 region. MiXCR, run by TCRdb on the multiplex PCR reads, gives a single entry per CDR3 protein. The profile shows 40,000 to 60,000 distinct CDR3 sequences, about 54% of them singletons. Hyperthyroidism of Graves' type that showed no ophthalmopathy progression within 18 months was stable. Orbital computed tomography, thyroid ultrasound, serum thyroxine and TRAb, and clinical symptoms together informed the diagnoses. The CDR3 runs to 14 residues. Unmatched junction bases numbered 6, after V lost 6 bases and J lost 3 bases. Germline assignment: CDR1 MNHEY and CDR2 SVGAGI.

Sequenced material: peripheral blood or thyroid tissue (not recorded which). This TCR came from a man aged 18 to 30 with Graves' hyperthyroidism. The gene calls are TRBV6-5 and TRBJ2-7, with 9 bases matching TRBD1. CDR3 loop: CASSPGTGRYEQYF. The CDR3 DNA follows: TGTGCCAGCAGCCCGGGGACAGGGCGCTACGAGCAGTACTTC.